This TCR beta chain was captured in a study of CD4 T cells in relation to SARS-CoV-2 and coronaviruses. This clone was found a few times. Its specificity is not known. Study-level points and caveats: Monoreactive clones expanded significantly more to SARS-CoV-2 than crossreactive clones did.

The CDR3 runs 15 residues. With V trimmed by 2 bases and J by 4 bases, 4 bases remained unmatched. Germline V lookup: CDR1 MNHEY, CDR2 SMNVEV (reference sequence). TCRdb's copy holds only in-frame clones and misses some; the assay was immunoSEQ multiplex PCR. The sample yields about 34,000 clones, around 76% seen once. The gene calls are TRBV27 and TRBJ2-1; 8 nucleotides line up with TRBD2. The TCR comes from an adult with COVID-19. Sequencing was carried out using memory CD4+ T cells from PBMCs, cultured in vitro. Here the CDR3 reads CASSLKLAVYNEQFF. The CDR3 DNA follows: TGTGCCAGCAGTTTAAAACTAGCGGTGTACAATGAGCAGTTCTTC.